This TCR beta chain was sequenced in a study of cytomegalovirus exposure and HLA in healthy donors. Study findings and constraints: Presence/absence analyses took donor sequencing depth as roughly uniform. Three of the chains that were CMV-associated were confirmed in vitro to be specific for CMV antigens.

On this clone: As yet, its antigen is unknown.

PCR used 60 Vbeta primers and 13 Jbeta primers. Assay used: immunoSEQ multiplex PCR; TCRdb lists only in-frame clones, some missing. This sample has under 200,000 clones; around 77% occur once, and the top ten carry 1%. Germline assignment: CDR1 MDHEN and CDR2 SYDVKM. V was pared by 6 bases and J by 1 base, with 5 bases of the junction left unmatched. The CDR3 runs to 14 residues. The receptor comes from a woman aged 45-59 years in good health and CMV-seropositive. The V gene is TRBV28, the J gene TRBJ2-5; 7 nucleotides match TRBD1. The sample taken for sequencing was PBMCs. CDR3 nucleotide sequence: TGTGCCAGCAGCGAAGACAGGGTCCAAGAGACCCAGTACTTC. Its translation is CASSEDRVQETQYF.